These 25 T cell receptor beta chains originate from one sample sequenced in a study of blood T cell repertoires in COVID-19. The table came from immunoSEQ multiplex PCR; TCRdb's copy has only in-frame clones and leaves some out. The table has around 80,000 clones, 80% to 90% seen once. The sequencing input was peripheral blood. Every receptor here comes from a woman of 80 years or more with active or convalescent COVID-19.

The CDR3 spells CASSQFKGGQETQYF. The CDR3 nucleotides read TGTGCCAGCAGCCAATTTAAGGGGGGGCAAGAGACCCAGTACTTC. This chain connects TRBV14 to TRBJ2-5; perhaps TRBD2 as D (7 bases). The V end lost 2 bases, the J end lost 2 bases, and 12 bases lay between the germline ends. The CDR3 contains 15 residues. Germline V gene sequence: CDR1 SGHDN, CDR2 FVKESK.

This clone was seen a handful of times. The CDR3 region is CASSQDRGNQPQHF. CDR3 DNA: TGTGCCAGCAGCCAAGATCGAGGCAATCAGCCCCAGCATTTT. The J gene is TRBJ1-5, the V gene TRBV4-2; D is undetermined. Germline loops: CDR1 LGHNA, CDR2 YNFKEQ. CDR3 length: 14 amino acids. Between the trimmed V and J ends, which lost 0 bases and 2 bases, there was a span of 5 bases.

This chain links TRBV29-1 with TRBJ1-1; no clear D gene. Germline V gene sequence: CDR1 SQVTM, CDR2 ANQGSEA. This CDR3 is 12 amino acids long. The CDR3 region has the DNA TGCACCATAGCTTCGTTGAACACTGAAGCTTTCTTT. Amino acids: CTIASLNTEAFF.

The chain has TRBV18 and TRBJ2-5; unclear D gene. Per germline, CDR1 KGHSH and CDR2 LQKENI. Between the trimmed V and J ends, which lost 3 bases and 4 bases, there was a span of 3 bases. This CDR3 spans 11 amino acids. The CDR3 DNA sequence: TGTGCCAGCTCACCCGGAGAGACCCAGTACTTC. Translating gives CASSPGETQYF.

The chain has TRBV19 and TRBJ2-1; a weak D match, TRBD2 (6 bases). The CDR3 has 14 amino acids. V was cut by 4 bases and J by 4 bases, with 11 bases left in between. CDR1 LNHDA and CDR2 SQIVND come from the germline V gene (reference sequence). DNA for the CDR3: TGTGCCAGTAGTAGGGGGGATATATACAATGAGCAGTTCTTC. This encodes CASSRGDIYNEQFF.

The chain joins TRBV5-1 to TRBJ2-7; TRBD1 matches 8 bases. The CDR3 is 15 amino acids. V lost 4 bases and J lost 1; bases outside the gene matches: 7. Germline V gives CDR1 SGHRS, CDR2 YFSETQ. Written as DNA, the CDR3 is TGCGCCAGCAGCACCTCAGGGGGCGAATCCTACGAGCAGTACTTC. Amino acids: CASSTSGGESYEQYF.

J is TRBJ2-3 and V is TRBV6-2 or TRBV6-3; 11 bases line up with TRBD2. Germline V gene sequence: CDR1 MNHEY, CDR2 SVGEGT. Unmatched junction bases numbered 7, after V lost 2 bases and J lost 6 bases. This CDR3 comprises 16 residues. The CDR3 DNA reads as TGTGCCAGCAGTTACAATCTAGCGGGAGGTGGTGATACGCAGTATTTT. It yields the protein CASSYNLAGGGDTQYF.

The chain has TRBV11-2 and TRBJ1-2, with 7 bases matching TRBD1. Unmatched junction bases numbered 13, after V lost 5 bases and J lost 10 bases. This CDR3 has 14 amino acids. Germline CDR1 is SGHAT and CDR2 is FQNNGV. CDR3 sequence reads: CASSPLRTGLSYTF. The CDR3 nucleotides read TGTGCCAGCAGCCCCTTGAGGACAGGCTTATCCTACACCTTC.

CDR3 nucleotides: TGTGCCAGCAGCTTGGGACTAGCGGGAGCTGGGGATACGCAGTATTTT. Encoded protein: CASSLGLAGAGDTQYF. This rearrangement joins TRBV7-9 to TRBJ2-3; 14 nucleotides align to TRBD2. V lost 3 bases, J lost 6 bases, and 5 bases stayed unmatched. The CDR3 runs to 16 residues. From germline, CDR1 is SEHNR and CDR2 FQNEAQ (reference sequence).

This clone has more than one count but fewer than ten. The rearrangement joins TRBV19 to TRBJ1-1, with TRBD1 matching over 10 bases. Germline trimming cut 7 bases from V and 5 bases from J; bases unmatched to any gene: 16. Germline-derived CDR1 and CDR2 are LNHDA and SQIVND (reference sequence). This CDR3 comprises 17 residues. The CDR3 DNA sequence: TGTGCCAGTACCCTTGGCTTTGGGACAGGGGATCTAACTGAAGCTTTCTTT. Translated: CASTLGFGTGDLTEAFF.

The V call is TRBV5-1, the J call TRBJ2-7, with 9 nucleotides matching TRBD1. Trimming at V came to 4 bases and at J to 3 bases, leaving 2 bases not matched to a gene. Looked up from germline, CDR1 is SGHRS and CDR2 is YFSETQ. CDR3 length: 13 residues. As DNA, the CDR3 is TGCGCCAGCAGCCCGGACAGGGGCTACGAGCAGTACTTC. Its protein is CASSPDRGYEQYF.

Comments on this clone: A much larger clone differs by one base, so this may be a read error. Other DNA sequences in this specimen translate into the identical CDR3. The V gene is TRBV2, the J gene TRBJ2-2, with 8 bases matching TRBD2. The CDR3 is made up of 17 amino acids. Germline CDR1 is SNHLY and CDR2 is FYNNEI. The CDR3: CPTTRAGGGGDTGELFF. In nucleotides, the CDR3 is TGCCCCACCACCCGGGCCGGGGGGGGCGGGGACACCGGGGAGCTGTTTTTT.

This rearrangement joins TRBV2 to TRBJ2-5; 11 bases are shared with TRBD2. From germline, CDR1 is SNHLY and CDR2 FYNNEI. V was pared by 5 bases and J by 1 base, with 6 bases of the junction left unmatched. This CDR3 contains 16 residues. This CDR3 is CASSSPSGRPQETQYF. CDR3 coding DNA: TGTGCCAGCAGTTCCCCTAGCGGGAGGCCCCAAGAGACCCAGTACTTC.

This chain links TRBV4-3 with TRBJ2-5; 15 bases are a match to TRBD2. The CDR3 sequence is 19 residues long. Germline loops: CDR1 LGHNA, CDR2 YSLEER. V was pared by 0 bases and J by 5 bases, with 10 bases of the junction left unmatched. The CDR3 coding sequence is TGCGCCAGCAGCCAAGATTCGGGGACTAGCGGGGGGCTGGGGGAGACCCAGTACTTC. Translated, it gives CASSQDSGTSGGLGETQYF.

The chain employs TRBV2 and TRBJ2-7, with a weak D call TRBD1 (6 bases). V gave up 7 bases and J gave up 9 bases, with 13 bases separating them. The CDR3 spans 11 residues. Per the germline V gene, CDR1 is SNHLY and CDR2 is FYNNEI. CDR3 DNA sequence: TGTGCCAGCACTCGGGACATCGGGCAGTACTTC. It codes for CASTRDIGQYF.

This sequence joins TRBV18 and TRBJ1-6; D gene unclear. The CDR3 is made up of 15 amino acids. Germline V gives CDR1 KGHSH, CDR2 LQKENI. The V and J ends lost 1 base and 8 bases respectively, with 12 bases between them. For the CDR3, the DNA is TGTGCCAGCTCACCACTGCGGCAGGAGGATTCACCCCTCCACTTT. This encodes CASSPLRQEDSPLHF.

Here the CDR3 DNA reads TGTGCCAGAAGCTCGGGACTAGCGGATGAGCAGTTCTTC. It translates to CARSSGLADEQFF. V is TRBV5-3 and J is TRBJ2-1; 11 bases match TRBD2. TRBV5-3 qualifies as an ORF whose function is uncertain. This CDR3 comprises 13 residues. V was pared by 3 bases and J by 8 bases, with 1 base of the junction left unmatched.

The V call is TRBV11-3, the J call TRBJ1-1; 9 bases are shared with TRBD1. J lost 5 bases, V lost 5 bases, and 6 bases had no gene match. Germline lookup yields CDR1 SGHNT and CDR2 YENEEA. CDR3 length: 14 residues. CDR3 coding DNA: TGTGCCAGCAGCCCCCCGGACAGGGGAACTGAAGCTTTCTTT. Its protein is CASSPPDRGTEAFF.

The CDR3 region is CASSTGQGAWGYTF. CDR3 nucleotide sequence: TGCGCCAGCAGCACCGGACAGGGGGCGTGGGGCTACACCTTC. The V call is TRBV5-1, the J call TRBJ1-2; 11 bases fit TRBD1. The CDR3 has 14 amino acids. V lost 4 bases to trimming and J lost 8 bases; unmatched junction nucleotides: 7. Germline loops: CDR1 SGHRS, CDR2 YFSETQ.

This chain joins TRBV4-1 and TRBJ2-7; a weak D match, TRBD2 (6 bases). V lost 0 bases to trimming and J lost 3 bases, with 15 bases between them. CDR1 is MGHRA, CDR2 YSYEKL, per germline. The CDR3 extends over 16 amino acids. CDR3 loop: CASSQDDREFIYEQYF. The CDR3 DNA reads TGCGCCAGCAGCCAAGATGATCGGGAGTTTATCTACGAGCAGTACTTC.

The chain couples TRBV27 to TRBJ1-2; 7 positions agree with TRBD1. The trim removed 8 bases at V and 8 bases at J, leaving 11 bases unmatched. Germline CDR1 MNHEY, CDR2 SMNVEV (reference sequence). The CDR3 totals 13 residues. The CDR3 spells CASRRGRTSGYTF. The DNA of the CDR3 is TGTGCCAGCCGGAGGGGGCGCACGTCCGGCTACACCTTC.

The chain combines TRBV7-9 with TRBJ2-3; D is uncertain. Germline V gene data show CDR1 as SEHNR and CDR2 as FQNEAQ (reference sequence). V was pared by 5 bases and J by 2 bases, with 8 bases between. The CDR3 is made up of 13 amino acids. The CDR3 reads CASSVINTDTQYF. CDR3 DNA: TGTGCCAGCAGCGTAATAAACACAGATACGCAGTATTTT. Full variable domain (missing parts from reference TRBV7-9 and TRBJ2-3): DTGVSQNPRHKITKRGQNVTFRCDPISEHNRLYWYRQTLGQGPEFLTYFQNEAQLEKSRLLSDRFSAERPKGSFSTLEIQRTEQGDSAMYLCASSVINTDTQYFGPGTRLTVL.

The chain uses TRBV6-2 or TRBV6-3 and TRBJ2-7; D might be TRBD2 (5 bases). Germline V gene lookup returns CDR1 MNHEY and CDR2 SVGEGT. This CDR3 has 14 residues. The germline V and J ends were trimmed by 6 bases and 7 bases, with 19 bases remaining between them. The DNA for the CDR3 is TGTGCCAGCAGCCCCAACCCCGGGGTAAAAGAGCAGTACTTC. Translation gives CASSPNPGVKEQYF.

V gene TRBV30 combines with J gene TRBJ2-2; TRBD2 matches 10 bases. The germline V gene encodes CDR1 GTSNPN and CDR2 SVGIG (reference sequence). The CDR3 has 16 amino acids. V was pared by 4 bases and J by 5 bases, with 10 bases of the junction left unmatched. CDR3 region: CAWTAGGAFSTGELFF. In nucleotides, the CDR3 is TGTGCCTGGACAGCGGGAGGGGCTTTTTCTACCGGGGAGCTGTTTTTT.

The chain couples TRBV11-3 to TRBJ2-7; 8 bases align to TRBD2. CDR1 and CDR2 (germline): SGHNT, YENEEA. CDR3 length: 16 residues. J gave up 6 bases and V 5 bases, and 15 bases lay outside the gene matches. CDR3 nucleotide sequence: TGTGCCAGCAGCCACCCCCCTCCGGGACTAGTTTTCGAGCAGTACTTC. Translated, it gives CASSHPPPGLVFEQYF.